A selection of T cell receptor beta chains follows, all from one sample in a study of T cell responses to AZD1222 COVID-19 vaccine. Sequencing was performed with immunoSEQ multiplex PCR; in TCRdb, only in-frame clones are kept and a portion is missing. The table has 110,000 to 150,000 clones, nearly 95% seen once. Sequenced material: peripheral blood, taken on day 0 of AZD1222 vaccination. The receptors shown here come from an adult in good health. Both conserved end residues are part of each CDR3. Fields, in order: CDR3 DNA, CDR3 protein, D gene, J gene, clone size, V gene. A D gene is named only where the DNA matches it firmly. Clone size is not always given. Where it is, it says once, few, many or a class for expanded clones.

TGTGCCAGCAGCTTGGAAAGACAGTTAGGCACTGAAGCTTTCTTT | CASSLERQLGTEAFF | . | TRBJ1-1 | . | TRBV5-4
TGTGCCATCAGTGCCCCGGGGGGGACATCCTACGAGCAGTACTTC | CAISAPGGTSYEQYF | TRBD2 | TRBJ2-7 | . | TRBV10-3
TGTGCCAGCAGCCGTACTAGCGGGAGAGCCAAAAACATTCAGTACTTC | CASSRTSGRAKNIQYF | TRBD2 | TRBJ2-4 | . | TRBV3-1/TRBV3-2
TGTGCCAGCTCGTCCGGGGCGACTAGCGGAACCTACGAGCAGTACTTC | CASSSGATSGTYEQYF | TRBD2 | TRBJ2-7 | . | TRBV18
TGTGCCAGCAGCGGAAACAGGGACAATGAGCAGTTCTTC | CASSGNRDNEQFF | . | TRBJ2-1 | . | TRBV11-1
TGTGCCAGCAGCCTCGGACAGGATAGCAATCAGCCCCAGCATTTT | CASSLGQDSNQPQHF | TRBD1 | TRBJ1-5 | once | TRBV9
TGTGCCAGTAGTGTCGGACAGGGGGTAGTGAACACTGAAGCTTTCTTT | CASSVGQGVVNTEAFF | TRBD1 | TRBJ1-1 | . | TRBV19
TGTGCCAGCAGCTTAGTGGGGAACTATGGCTACACCTTC | CASSLVGNYGYTF | . | TRBJ1-2 | once | TRBV7-9
TGTGCCAGCAGTCCCGGGAATTTGGAATACGAGCAGTACTTC | CASSPGNLEYEQYF | . | TRBJ2-7 | . | TRBV28
TGTGCCAGTGCGGGGGGCATGTCCTACGAGCAGTACTTC | CASAGGMSYEQYF | TRBD2 | TRBJ2-7 | . | TRBV6-5
TGCAGTGCCGGAGAAATCTATGGCTACACCTTC | CSAGEIYGYTF | . | TRBJ1-2 | . | TRBV20-1
TGTGCCAGCAGCAGGGTTAGAAACACCGGGGAGCTGTTTTTT | CASSRVRNTGELFF | . | TRBJ2-2 | . | TRBV5-4
TGTGCCAGCAGTTTATCCCAGAACACCGGGGAGCTGTTTTTT | CASSLSQNTGELFF | . | TRBJ2-2 | . | TRBV27
TGTGCCAGCAGTCCCGGACAGGAGTCGTCACCCCTCCACTTT | CASSPGQESSPLHF | TRBD1 | TRBJ1-6 | . | TRBV27
TGTGCCAGCAGCTTGGTTGGACAGAATTACGAGCAGTACTTC | CASSLVGQNYEQYF | . | TRBJ2-7 | . | TRBV5-5
TGTGCCAGCAGCTCGAGCGGAGGAGGGGCAGATACGCAGTATTTT | CASSSSGGGADTQYF | . | TRBJ2-3 | . | TRBV7-3
TGTGCCAGCAGTCCTTCTCGACAGAGGAGGAGCAATCAGCCCCAGCATTTT | CASSPSRQRRSNQPQHF | . | TRBJ1-5 | . | TRBV27
TGTGCCAGCAGCTGGGGACTAGTACAAGAGACCCAGTACTTC | CASSWGLVQETQYF | TRBD2 | TRBJ2-5 | . | TRBV5-6
TGTGCCAGTAGTACCGGTAGAGAAGCGGGATACGAGCAGTACTTC | CASSTGREAGYEQYF | TRBD2 | TRBJ2-7 | . | TRBV19
TGTGCCAGCAGCGGGGGAAAGCGGGAAAAACTGTTTTTT | CASSGGKREKLFF | . | TRBJ1-4 | . | TRBV5-6
TGTGCCAGTAGTGATACCGGGACGCTCGTCTACGAGCAGTACTTC | CASSDTGTLVYEQYF | . | TRBJ2-7 | . | TRBV19
TGTGCCAGTAGTATAACTGCGGGGGCTGATGAAAAACTGTTTTTT | CASSITAGADEKLFF | . | TRBJ1-4 | . | TRBV19
TGCGCCAGCAGCCCCGACAGGGACTACGAGCAGTACTTC | CASSPDRDYEQYF | TRBD1 | TRBJ2-7 | . | TRBV5-1
TGCGCCAGCAGCTTGGGTCTATGGGATGAGCAGTTCTTC | CASSLGLWDEQFF | . | TRBJ2-1 | . | TRBV5-1
TGCGCCAGCAGCTCATCACTAGCGGGGACCTACGAGCAGTACTTC | CASSSSLAGTYEQYF | TRBD2 | TRBJ2-7 | . | TRBV5-1
TGCGCCAGCAGCTTGGTTTCAGGGGTAGACTATGGCTACACCTTC | CASSLVSGVDYGYTF | . | TRBJ1-2 | . | TRBV5-1
TGTGCCAGCAGCCACGCGATTTTACGACCCAGCGGGAACATAACAGATACGCAGTATTTT | CASSHAILRPSGNITDTQYF | TRBD2 | TRBJ2-3 | . | TRBV14